This T cell receptor (beta chain) was captured in a study of beta chain features in type 1 diabetes (dated by TCRdb to 2016 to 2019). In the study overall: Mean age, gender distribution, total cell number and subset yield did not differ between patients and healthy donors. Whereas all 28 donors provided naive and central memory subsets, regulatory and stem cell-like memory subsets were isolated from just 8 patients and about 8 healthy donors. In the study, TCRB repertoires of sorted circulating CD4+ T cell subsets from recently diagnosed type 1 diabetes patients were compared with those of matched healthy donors. A total of 85 million to 140 million sorted cells were examined across all samples, and a strong correlation was observed between cell number per subset and RNA yield.

The CDR3 starts with the cysteine, ends with the phenylalanine, and has 14 residues. Left in the record is the CDR3 DNA by itself, 42 bases read in frame from the first base. Reading the germline V gene (reference sequence) gives CDR1 MNHEY and CDR2 SMNVEV. Trimming accounts for 4 bases at V and 4 bases at J, while the number of junction bases matched to no gene is 4. The High Capacity cDNA Reverse Transcription Kit was used to reverse transcribe all of the isolated RNA, meaning that expressed TCRB transcripts were what got sequenced. Deep immunoSEQ sequencing was performed on naive, central memory and regulatory T cell samples, with an average of about 3.6 million total reads per sample. Sorted cells were lysed in RLT buffer, and RNA was extracted using DNase-treated RNeasy Micro or Mini kits according to cell number. Each cell subset was processed on its own to prevent cross-contamination, while patient and healthy donor samples were processed together. The immunoSEQ multiplex PCR was used to amplify TCRB sequences from cDNA, yielding 87-bp fragments that span the CDR3 region. Sequencing of the amplicons was done on the Illumina HiSeq platform. Turning to the authors' computational methods: PCR bias was computationally corrected using synthetic template baselines, reads within Hamming distance 2 were collapsed, and singletons that could not be merged were discarded. Reads were aligned to IMGT to assign V, D and J genes, CDR3 length, and insertions or deletions at six rearrangement sites. Within each subset, clonotype counts were normalized to the number of sorted cells before true diversity and Gini coefficients were calculated with the tcR R package. The overlap coefficient, calculated on TCRB nucleotide sequences, was used to measure repertoire sharing. TCRdb limited this immuneACCESS table to in-frame rearrangements with V and J called. A share of clones is missing; checked studies link under half to unresolved V genes, and the rest is unexplained. For V, J and clone size, that table is used; D and trimming come from the DNA. Within this sample are fewer than 350,000 clones, with under 8.5% of them counted one time only. The ten largest clones capture approximately 0.99% of the sample.

Findings and caveats that apply to the study as a whole: Naive, central memory and regulatory TCRB repertoires appeared to be more alike among patients than among healthy donors. Because cDNA rather than genomic DNA was sequenced, highly expressing activated cells could have been over-represented, although no difference in activation and CD3 levels was found between groups. Patients with type 1 diabetes made fewer insertions and deleted more nucleotides at VDJ recombination sites, implying thymic rearrangement abnormalities. Because small numbers of individuals were included in the HLA sub-analyses, any influence of HLA type on TCRB rearrangement was left unresolved. A moderate but significant shortening of TCRB CDR3 length was observed in type 1 diabetes patients in all four CD4+ subsets. Shorter templates might have been favored by PCR, but patient and control samples were amplified and corrected together, so both groups would have been affected equally by any skew.

Each donor gave one peripheral blood draw, approximately 100 mL on average, collected into heparinised tubes. Using a panel that included CD45RO, CCR7, CD25, CD127, CD95 and CD27, naive, central memory, regulatory and stem cell-like memory CD4+ T cells were sorted on a BD FACSAria II. Every sorted population had a purity above 95%. PBMCs were separated immediately by Lymphoprep density gradient centrifugation and were stained directly, without being cultured. To minimize batch effects, samples were stained and sorted in pairs, one healthy donor with one patient per experiment. On this clone: Its antigen remains undetermined. Per-base quality was not reported, and no clone a single base away is much larger than it.

The material sequenced was central memory CD4+ T cells from blood. The chain was built from TRBV27 and TRBJ1-1, with 9 bases aligning to TRBD1. The clonotype comes from a woman aged 18-29 years in good health. The CDR3 reads as follows: CASSSGTGTTEAFF. The DNA sequence is given as TGTGCCAGCAGTTCCGGGACAGGGACCACTGAAGCTTTCTTT.